This paragraph reports one T cell receptor beta chain. Only one count was recorded for this clonotype. This receptor's antigen is unknown. No much larger clone is present one base from it, and per-base qualities are unavailable. One read offers little support. This sample is drawn from a study of T cell repertoires in cytomegalovirus infection (dated by TCRdb to 2018 to 2020). Background for the entire study: Alongside well-studied HLA-B-restricted epitopes, the peptide stimulations were aimed at recently identified HLA-C-restricted CMV epitopes, whose presentation resists viral immunomodulation. Donor HLA type was relevant to the analysis, because carriage of CMV infection together with the matching HLA type was indicated by public TCR beta signatures. The paper's findings and limits, for the study overall: Carriers of CMV infection plus the relevant HLA type were discriminated by the cumulative frequency of public TCR beta family members in the study cohort and in an independent roughly 370-donor cohort. The ex vivo response was dominated by HLA-C-restricted CMV-specific TCR beta clonotypes, which also provided the single most frequent clonotype in two of eight donors.

The instrument given in TCRdb is Illumina HiSeq 1500. Through fastp at Q25 and MiXCR, TCRdb rebuilt clones from the public reads, retaining in-frame beta chains. All rows with the same CDR3 protein become a single entry with the most common DNA and genes. The sample has some 940,000 distinct CDR3 sequences on record, 30% to 40% of them singletons. The ten biggest clones cover around 15% of the sample. Taken with the paper, the label for treatment or condition translates to: in vitro stimulation with specific CMV peptide epitopes to enrich CMV-specific T cells. The germline V gene yields MNHEY for CDR1 and SVGEGT for CDR2. Relative to germline, V is 1 base shorter and J is 6 bases shorter, with 12 bases between their ends. The CDR3 numbers 15 residues from cysteine through phenylalanine. Here the CDR3 DNA is all that survives: 45 bases in frame from base 1.

The rearrangement joined TRBV6-2 or TRBV6-3 to TRBJ2-2; a confident D gene designation cannot be given. The source material was cultured CD8+ T cells from PBMCs, sampled from culture after CMV antigen stimulation. The source is a human donor in good health (CMV status not recorded). Some clones in this sample may be carry-over from other donors' samples. The DNA sequence is TGTGCCAGCAGTTACTTAGGCTTCACTGCCGGGGAGCTGTTTTTT. It is translated as CASSYLGFTAGELFF.